This record concerns one T cell receptor (beta chain) sequence. What it recognizes is unknown. The primer mix had 60 Vbeta and 13 Jbeta primers. Profiled with immunoSEQ multiplex PCR; TCRdb holds only in-frame clones, not every one. The table includes some 160,000 clones, over 60% detected once. Germline CDR1 is SGHVS and CDR2 is FQNEAQ. The CDR3 extends over 13 amino acids. The germline V and J ends were trimmed by 1 base and 5 bases, with 8 bases remaining between them. The data were obtained in a study of cytomegalovirus exposure and HLA in healthy donors. Study-level findings and limits: In an earlier analysis, in some 540 donors, most V segments appeared productive either ~90% or ~30% of the time.

Everyone who donated was a healthy bone marrow donor. The sample comprised PBMCs. The receptor's source is a woman aged 25 to 39 in good health and CMV-seronegative. The chain employs TRBV7-8 and TRBJ1-1; D is undetermined. The CDR3 coding sequence is TGTGCCAGCAGCTTAGGATCCGGGACTGAAGCTTTCTTT. Its protein is CASSLGSGTEAFF.